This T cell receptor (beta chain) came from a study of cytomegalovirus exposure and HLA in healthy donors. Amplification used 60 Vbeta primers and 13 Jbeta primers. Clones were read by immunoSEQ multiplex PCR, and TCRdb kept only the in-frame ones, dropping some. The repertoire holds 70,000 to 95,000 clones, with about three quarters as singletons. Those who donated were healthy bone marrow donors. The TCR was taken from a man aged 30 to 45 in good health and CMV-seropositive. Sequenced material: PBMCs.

The CDR3 loop reads CASSVAAVMNTEAFF. The CDR3 bases are TGTGCCAGCAGCGTAGCGGCGGTCATGAACACTGAAGCTTTCTTT. The V and J genes are TRBV9 and TRBJ1-1, with D unclear. Germline V gene data show CDR1 as SGDLS and CDR2 as YYNGEE. This CDR3 has 15 residues. V was shortened by 0 bases and J by 0 bases, with 9 bases between the two germline ends.